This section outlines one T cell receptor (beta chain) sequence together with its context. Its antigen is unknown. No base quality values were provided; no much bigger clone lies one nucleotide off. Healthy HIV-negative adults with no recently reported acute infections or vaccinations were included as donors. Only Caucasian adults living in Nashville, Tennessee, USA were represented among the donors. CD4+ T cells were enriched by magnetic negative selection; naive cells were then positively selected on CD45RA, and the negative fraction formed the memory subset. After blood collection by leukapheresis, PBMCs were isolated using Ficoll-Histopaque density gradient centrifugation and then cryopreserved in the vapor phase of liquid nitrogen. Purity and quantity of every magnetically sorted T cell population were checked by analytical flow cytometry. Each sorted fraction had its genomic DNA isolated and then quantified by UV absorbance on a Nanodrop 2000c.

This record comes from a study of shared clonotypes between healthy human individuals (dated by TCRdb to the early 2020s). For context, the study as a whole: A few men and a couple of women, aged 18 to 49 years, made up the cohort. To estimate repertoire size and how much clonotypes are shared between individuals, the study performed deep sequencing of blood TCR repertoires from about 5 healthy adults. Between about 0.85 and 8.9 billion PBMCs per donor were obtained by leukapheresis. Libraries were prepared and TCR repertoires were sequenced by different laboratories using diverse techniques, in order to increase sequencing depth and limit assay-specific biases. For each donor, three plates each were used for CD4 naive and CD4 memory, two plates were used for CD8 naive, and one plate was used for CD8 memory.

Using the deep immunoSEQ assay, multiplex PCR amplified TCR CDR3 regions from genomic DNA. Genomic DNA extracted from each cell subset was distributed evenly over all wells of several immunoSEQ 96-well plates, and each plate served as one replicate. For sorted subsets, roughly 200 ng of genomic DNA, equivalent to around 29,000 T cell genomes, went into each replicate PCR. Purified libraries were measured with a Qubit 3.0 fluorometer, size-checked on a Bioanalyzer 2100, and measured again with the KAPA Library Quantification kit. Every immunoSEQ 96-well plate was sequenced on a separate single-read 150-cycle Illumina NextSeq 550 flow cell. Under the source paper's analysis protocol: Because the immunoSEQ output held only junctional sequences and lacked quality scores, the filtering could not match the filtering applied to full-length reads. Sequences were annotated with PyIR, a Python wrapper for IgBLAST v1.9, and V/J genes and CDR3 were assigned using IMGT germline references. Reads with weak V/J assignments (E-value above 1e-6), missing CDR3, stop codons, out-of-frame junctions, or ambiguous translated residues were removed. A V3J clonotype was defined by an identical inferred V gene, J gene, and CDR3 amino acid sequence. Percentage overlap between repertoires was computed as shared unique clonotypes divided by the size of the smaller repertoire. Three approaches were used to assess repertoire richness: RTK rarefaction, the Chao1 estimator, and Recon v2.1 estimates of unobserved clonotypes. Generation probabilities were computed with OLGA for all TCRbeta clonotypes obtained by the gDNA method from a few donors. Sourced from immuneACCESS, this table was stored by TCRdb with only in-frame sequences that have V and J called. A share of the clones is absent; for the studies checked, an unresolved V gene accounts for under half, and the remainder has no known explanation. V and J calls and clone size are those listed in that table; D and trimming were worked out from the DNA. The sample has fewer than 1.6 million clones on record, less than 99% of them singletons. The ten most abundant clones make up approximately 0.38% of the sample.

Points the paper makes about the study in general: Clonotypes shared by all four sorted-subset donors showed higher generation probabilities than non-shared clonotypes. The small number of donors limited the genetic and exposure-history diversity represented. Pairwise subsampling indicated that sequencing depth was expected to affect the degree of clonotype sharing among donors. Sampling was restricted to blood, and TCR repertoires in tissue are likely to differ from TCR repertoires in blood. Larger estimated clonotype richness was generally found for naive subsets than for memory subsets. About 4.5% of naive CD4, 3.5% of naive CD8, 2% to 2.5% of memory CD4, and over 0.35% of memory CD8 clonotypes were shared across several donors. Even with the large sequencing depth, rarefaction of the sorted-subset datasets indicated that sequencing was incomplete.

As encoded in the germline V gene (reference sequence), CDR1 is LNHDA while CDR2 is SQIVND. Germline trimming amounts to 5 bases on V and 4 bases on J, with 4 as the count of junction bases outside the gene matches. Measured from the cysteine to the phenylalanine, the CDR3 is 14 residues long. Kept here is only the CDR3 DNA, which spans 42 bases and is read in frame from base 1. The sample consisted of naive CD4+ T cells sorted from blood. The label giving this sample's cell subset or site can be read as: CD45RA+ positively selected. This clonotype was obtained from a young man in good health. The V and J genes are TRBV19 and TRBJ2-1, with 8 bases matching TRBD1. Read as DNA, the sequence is TGTGCCAGTAGTGGGGGACAGGTATACAATGAGCAGTTCTTC. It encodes CASSGGQVYNEQFF.